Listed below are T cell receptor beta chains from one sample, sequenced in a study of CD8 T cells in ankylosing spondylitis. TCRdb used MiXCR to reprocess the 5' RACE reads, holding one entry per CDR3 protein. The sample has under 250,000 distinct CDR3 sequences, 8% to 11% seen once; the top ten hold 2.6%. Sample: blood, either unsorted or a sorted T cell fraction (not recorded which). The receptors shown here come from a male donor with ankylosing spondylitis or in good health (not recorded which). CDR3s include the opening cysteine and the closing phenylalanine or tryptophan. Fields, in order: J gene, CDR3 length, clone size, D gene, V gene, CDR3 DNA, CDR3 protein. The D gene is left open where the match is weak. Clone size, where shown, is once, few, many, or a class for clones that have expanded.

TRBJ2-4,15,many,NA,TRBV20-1,TGCAGTGCTAGAGAGGCAGTGATAGCCAAAAACATTCAGTACTTC,CSAREAVIAKNIQYF
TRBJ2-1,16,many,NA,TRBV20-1,TGCAGTGCCTCATCCCTGGCGGGGCCTAACTACAATGAGCAGTTCTTC,CSASSLAGPNYNEQFF
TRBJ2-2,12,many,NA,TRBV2,TGTGCCAGAGGGTCCACCACCGGGGAGCTGTTTTTT,CARGSTTGELFF
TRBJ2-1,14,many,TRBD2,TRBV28,TGTGCCAGCAAACTAGCGGGGGACTACAATGAGCAGTTCTTC,CASKLAGDYNEQFF
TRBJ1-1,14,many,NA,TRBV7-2,TGTGCCAGCAGCCCCAGTAGGTGGAACACTGAAGCTTTCTTT,CASSPSRWNTEAFF
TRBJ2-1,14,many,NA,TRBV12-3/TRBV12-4,TGTGCCAGCGGGGACCGTAGCTCCTACAATGAGCAGTTCTTC,CASGDRSSYNEQFF
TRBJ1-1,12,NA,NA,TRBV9,TGTGCCAGCAGCCCCGACACCACTGAAGCTTTCTTT,CASSPDTTEAFF
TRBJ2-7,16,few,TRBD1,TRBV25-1,TGTGCCAGCAGACCCTCCGGGACAGGGGACTCCTACGAGCAGTACTTC,CASRPSGTGDSYEQYF
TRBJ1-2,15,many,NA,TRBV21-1,TGTGCCAGCATCTATTGGGAAGGGCACAGCTATGGCTACACCTTC,CASIYWEGHSYGYTF
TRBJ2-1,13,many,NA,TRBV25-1,TGTGCCAGCAAACGGGGGCAACTAAATGAGCAGTTCTTC,CASKRGQLNEQFF
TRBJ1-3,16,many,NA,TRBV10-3,TGTGCCATCAGTGCCGGGACGGTCCTCTCTGGAAACACCATATATTTT,CAISAGTVLSGNTIYF
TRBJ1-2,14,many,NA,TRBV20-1,TGCAGTGCTGACGGGACACCGGACGACATAGGCTACACCTTC,CSADGTPDDIGYTF
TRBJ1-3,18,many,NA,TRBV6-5,TGTGCCAGCAGTTACTCTCGCGGTGATGAGATCTCTGGAAACACCATATATTTT,CASSYSRGDEISGNTIYF
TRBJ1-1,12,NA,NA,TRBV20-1,TGCAGTGCTAGATGGGGGGACACTGAAGCTTTCTTT,CSARWGDTEAFF
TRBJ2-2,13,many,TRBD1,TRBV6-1,TGTGCCAGCAGGACAGGGGACACCGGGGAGCTGTTTTTT,CASRTGDTGELFF